Below, 12 T cell receptor beta chains from the same sample are listed, as sequenced in a study of cytomegalovirus exposure and HLA in healthy donors. TCRdb keeps only in-frame clones here, not all; method: immunoSEQ multiplex PCR. This table holds some 79,000 clones, 94% found once. The sample comprised PBMCs. The receptors derive from a woman under 30 in good health and CMV-seropositive.

The rearrangement links TRBV29-1 to TRBJ2-7; possibly TRBD2 for D (6 bases). Germline V lookup: CDR1 SQVTM, CDR2 ANQGSEA. This CDR3 contains 13 residues. The germline V and J ends were trimmed by 0 bases and 7 bases, with 13 bases remaining between them. CDR3 sequence (DNA): TGCAGCGTTGAAGATCGGGGGTTTGGTGAGCAGTACTTC. Protein product: CSVEDRGFGEQYF.

The chain combines TRBV6-5 with TRBJ1-4, with 8 bases fitting TRBD1. The length of the CDR3 is 14 residues. The V and J ends lost 6 bases and 8 bases, in that order; junction bases with no gene match: 8. Germline V gives CDR1 MNHEY, CDR2 SVGAGI. The CDR3 spells CASRHGTGGEKLFF. Here the CDR3 DNA reads TGTGCCAGCAGACACGGGACAGGTGGGGAAAAACTGTTTTTT.

The J gene is TRBJ2-5, the V gene TRBV4-1; perhaps TRBD2 as D (6 bases). V was shortened by 1 base and J by 5 bases, with 17 bases between the two germline ends. Per germline, CDR1 MGHRA and CDR2 YSYEKL. The CDR3 has 16 residues. The CDR3 sequence: CASSQGSLATVETQYF. In DNA form, the CDR3 reads TGCGCCAGCAGCCAAGGGTCACTAGCCACGGTGGAGACCCAGTACTTC.

The chain joins TRBV7-2 to TRBJ2-7; TRBD2 agrees at 8 bases. Losses at the gene ends were 6 bases for V and 5 bases for J; bases not matched to a gene: 9. The V gene's germline CDR1 is SGHTA and CDR2 FQGNSA. The CDR3 contains 14 residues. CDR3 residues: CASSTTAGDHEQYF. The CDR3 DNA reads TGTGCCAGCAGTACAACAGCGGGGGACCACGAGCAGTACTTC.

This sequence joins TRBV11-3 and TRBJ2-2; D might be TRBD1 (6 bases). CDR1 SGHNT and CDR2 YENEEA come from the germline V gene. The CDR3 loop spans 16 amino acids. V was trimmed by 2 bases and J by 4 bases, leaving 14 bases between them. The CDR3 region has the DNA TGTGCCAGCAGCTTACTAACAGGGAAAGGCACCGGGGAGCTGTTTTTT. The encoded protein is CASSLLTGKGTGELFF.

The chain joins TRBV6-5 to TRBJ1-5; D not resolved. Trimming took off 0 bases at V and 2 bases at J, with 8 bases between the two ends. CDR1 is MNHEY and CDR2 is SVGAGI in the germline V gene. This CDR3 spans 15 amino acids. The CDR3 reads CASSYSRVGNQPQHF. The CDR3 DNA sequence: TGTGCCAGCAGTTACTCGAGAGTCGGCAATCAGCCCCAGCATTTT.

This chain joins TRBV11-2 and TRBJ2-1; D is undetermined. CDR3 length equals 13 residues. The germline V and J ends were trimmed by 5 bases and 8 bases, with 13 bases remaining between them. Germline values: CDR1 SGHAT, CDR2 FQNNGV. The CDR3, as DNA: TGTGCCAGCAGCGCCGATAGCTCTTATGAGCAGTTCTTC. This encodes CASSADSSYEQFF.

The chain uses TRBV18 and TRBJ2-7; 10 nucleotides match TRBD1. This CDR3 region has 16 residues. CDR1 KGHSH and CDR2 LQKENI come from the germline V gene. With 2 bases clipped from V and 1 base from J, the junction kept 5 bases outside the gene matches. This CDR3 is CASSPSTGGISYEQYF. The CDR3 DNA sequence: TGTGCCAGCTCACCATCGACAGGGGGCATTTCCTACGAGCAGTACTTC.

The gene calls are TRBV6-1 and TRBJ1-5, with 7 bases fitting TRBD1. In germline, CDR1 is MNHNS, CDR2 SASEGT. V trimming: 10 bases; J trimming: 2 bases; junction bases outside the gene matches: 11. The CDR3 spans 15 residues. This CDR3 reads CATQTGNPGNQPQHF. The CDR3 nucleotides are TGTGCCACACAGACAGGGAATCCGGGCAATCAGCCCCAGCATTTT.

The chain combines TRBV11-3 with TRBJ2-2, with 12 bases that match TRBD2. Germline values: CDR1 SGHNT, CDR2 YENEEA. V gave up 4 bases and J gave up 6 bases; unmatched junction bases: 6. The CDR3 consists of 16 residues. The CDR3 reads CASSSPLAGGPGELFF. DNA for the CDR3: TGTGCCAGCAGCTCCCCCCTAGCGGGGGGGCCCGGGGAGCTGTTTTTT.

The gene calls are TRBV6-1 and TRBJ2-1; TRBD1 matches 7 bases. The CDR3 spans 12 residues. The germline gives CDR1 MNHNS, CDR2 SASEGT. The ends lost 6 bases at V and 12 bases at J; junction bases unmatched: 8. CDR3 nucleotide sequence: TGTGCCAGCAGGACGGACAGGTCTGTGCAGTTCTTC. Its translation is CASRTDRSVQFF.

The V gene is TRBV19, the J gene TRBJ2-1, with 9 nucleotides matching TRBD2. The J segment lost 2 bases and the V segment lost 1 base, leaving 6 bases of the junction unmatched. CDR3 length: 17 amino acids. Germline V CDR1 and CDR2: LNHDA, SQIVND (reference sequence). In nucleotides, the CDR3 is TGTGCCAGTAGTATAGTTAGAACTAGCGGGCCCTACAATGAGCAGTTCTTC. This translates into CASSIVRTSGPYNEQFF.